This T cell receptor beta chain was profiled in a study of shared clonotypes between healthy human individuals. Study-wide context: Researchers assigned three CD4 naive, three CD4 memory, two CD8 naive and one CD8 memory plate to each donor. Study-wide findings and caveats: Naive CD4 clonotypes overlapped across a few donors at roughly 4.5%. Clonotypes which were not shared had lower generation probabilities than clonotypes that all four donors shared.

The authors distributed each subset's genomic DNA evenly over several immunoSEQ plates. Data came from immunoSEQ multiplex PCR; TCRdb stores just in-frame clones and leaves some out. Altogether about 800,000 clones are present, just over 95% being singletons, with the ten largest covering about 0.25%. CD45RO-negative, CCR7-selected cells formed the naive CD8 fraction, which excluded terminally differentiated effector memory CD45RA+ cells. Points on this clone: The antigen remains undetermined.

V dropped 1 base and J dropped 0 bases, with 7 bases sitting between them. Germline V lookup: CDR1 GTSNPN, CDR2 SVGIG (reference sequence). The CDR3 spans 13 residues. The V gene is TRBV30, the J gene TRBJ2-7; no reliable D call. The sequencing sample was made of naive CD8+ T cells sorted from blood. The clonotype was recovered from a man younger than 40 in good health. The CDR3 DNA follows: TGTGCCTGGAGTGGCGGTCTCTCCTACGAGCAGTACTTC. This sequence encodes CAWSGGLSYEQYF.